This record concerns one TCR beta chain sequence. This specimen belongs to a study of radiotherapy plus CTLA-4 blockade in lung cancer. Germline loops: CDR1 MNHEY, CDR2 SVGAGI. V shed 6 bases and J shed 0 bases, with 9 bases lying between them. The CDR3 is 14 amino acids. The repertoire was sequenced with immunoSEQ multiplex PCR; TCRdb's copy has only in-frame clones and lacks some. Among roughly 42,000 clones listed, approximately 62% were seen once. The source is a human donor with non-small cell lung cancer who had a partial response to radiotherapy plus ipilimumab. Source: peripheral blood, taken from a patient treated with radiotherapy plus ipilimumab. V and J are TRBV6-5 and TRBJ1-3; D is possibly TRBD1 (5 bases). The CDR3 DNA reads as TGTGCCAGCAGCCTGACAGTCTCTGGAAACACCATATATTTT. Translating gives CASSLTVSGNTIYF.